The 29 T cell receptor beta chains presented below share a single source sample, sequenced in a study of radiation and T cells in renal cell carcinoma. The protocol was immunoSEQ multiplex PCR, while the TCRdb copy is restricted to in-frame clones and leaves out a portion. The repertoire holds 120,000 or so clones, with approximately 85% as singletons. Time point in this sample: blood 2 weeks post-SBRT. Treatment denoted: 15 Gy SBRT to primary tumor, nephrectomy 4 weeks later. Sequenced material: blood, taken from a patient whose treatment included radiotherapy and nephrectomy. The receptors originated from a man aged 50 to 60 with renal cell carcinoma.

The chain combines TRBV18 with TRBJ2-1; 11 bases align to TRBD2. Per the germline V gene, CDR1 is KGHSH and CDR2 is LQKENI. V was clipped by 3 bases and J by 5 bases; unmatched bases: 9. The CDR3 is made up of 17 amino acids. The CDR3 DNA reads as TGTGCCAGCTCACCGGGAATAGCGGGGGGGCGTGACAATGAGCAGTTCTTC. Translation gives CASSPGIAGGRDNEQFF.

This rearrangement joins TRBV7-2 to TRBJ2-4; TRBD1 is a possible D gene (6 bases). V was cut by 4 bases and J by 5 bases, with 15 bases left in between. In germline, CDR1 is SGHTA, CDR2 FQGNSA. There are 15 residues in the CDR3. The chain's CDR3 is CASSSTGFVQNIQYF. The CDR3 DNA reads as TGTGCCAGCAGCTCGACAGGCTTTGTACAAAACATTCAGTACTTC.

The chain combines TRBV5-4 with TRBJ2-7; a possible D gene is TRBD2 (5 bases). This CDR3 has 15 residues. Trimming shortened V by 0 bases and J by 7 bases, and 17 bases separated the two germline ends. Looked up from germline, CDR1 is SGHNT and CDR2 is YYREEE (reference sequence). The DNA for the CDR3 is TGTGCCAGCAGCTTGGAACTGGGCTCAACGGGGGAGCAGTACTTC. It codes for CASSLELGSTGEQYF.

The V and J genes are TRBV10-2 and TRBJ2-1, with 9 bases aligning to TRBD2. Looked up from germline, CDR1 is WSHSY and CDR2 is SAAADI. The CDR3 sequence is 16 residues long. Trimming removed 4 bases from V and 7 bases from J; junction bases left unmatched: 11. The CDR3 is CASSVVGAGGHNEQFF. In DNA, the CDR3 is TGCGCCAGCAGTGTCGTTGGAGCGGGAGGTCATAATGAGCAGTTCTTC.

J is TRBJ2-7 and V is TRBV19; perhaps TRBD2 as D (7 bases). Trimming took 4 bases from V and 3 from J, leaving 16 bases between them. CDR1 LNHDA and CDR2 SQIVND come from the germline V gene (reference sequence). The CDR3 loop spans 15 amino acids. In DNA, the CDR3 is TGTGCCAGTAGTACCCTACTAGGGGGGGGCTACGAGCAGTACTTC. It translates to CASSTLLGGGYEQYF.

This chain uses TRBV2 with TRBJ1-1; D is undetermined. This CDR3 is 14 amino acids long. From germline, CDR1 is SNHLY and CDR2 FYNNEI. Trimming stripped 7 bases from V and 0 bases from J, with 12 bases between. The CDR3 DNA reads TGTGCCAGCACTAACTTGGGCATGAACACTGAAGCTTTCTTT. This encodes CASTNLGMNTEAFF.

This clone was counted a single time. This likely comes from a read error, as the CDR3 has no conserved phenylalanine or tryptophan at its end. Because the CDR3's place on the DNA is in doubt, the DNA is left out and the CDR3 is given as listed by TCRdb. The chain links TRBV7-6 to TRBJ1-2. Germline lookup yields CDR1 SGHVS and CDR2 FNYEAQ. The CDR3 region is 11 residues in length, termini included. The CDR3 spells CASSPPTGTSL.

This rearrangement joins TRBV19 to TRBJ1-2; no clear D. V was clipped by 2 bases and J by 6 bases, with 10 bases between them. The CDR3 has 13 residues. The germline gives CDR1 LNHDA, CDR2 SQIVND (reference sequence). CDR3 nucleotide sequence: TGTGCCAGTAGTATAACCCGGACGGATGGCTACACCTTC. Its translation is CASSITRTDGYTF.

The chain recombines TRBV7-2 with TRBJ2-5; D is perhaps TRBD2 (7 bases). The V gene lost 2 bases and the J gene lost 4 bases, with 17 bases spanning the gap. CDR1 is SGHTA and CDR2 is FQGNSA in the germline V gene. This CDR3 comprises 16 residues. DNA for the CDR3: TGTGCCAGCAGCTTACTGGGGGGGCGAATTCGAGAGACCCAGTACTTC. As protein: CASSLLGGRIRETQYF.

This chain connects TRBV14 to TRBJ2-6; no firm D call. Trimming cost V 4 bases and J 4 bases, with 11 bases left between them. The CDR3 consists of 15 residues. Germline V gene data show CDR1 as SGHDN and CDR2 as FVKESK. In nucleotides, the CDR3 is TGTGCCAGCAGCCTAATTTCTGGCGGGGCCAACGTCCTGACTTTC. Translation: CASSLISGGANVLTF. The full variable domain, in which reference TRBV14 and TRBJ2-6 provide the parts outside the CDR3, is EAGVTQFPSHSVIEKGQTVTLRCDPISGHDNLYWYRRVMGKEIKFLLHFVKESKQDESGMPNNRFLAERTGGTYSTLKVQPAELEDSGVYFCASSLISGGANVLTFGAGSRLTVL.

V is TRBV9 and J is TRBJ2-5, with 10 positions matching TRBD2. Germline-derived CDR1 and CDR2 are SGDLS and YYNGEE. V trimming: 4 bases; J trimming: 3 bases; junction bases outside the gene matches: 6. The CDR3 contains 15 residues. The CDR3: CASSTFLAGEETQYF. The DNA of the CDR3 is TGTGCCAGCAGCACCTTTCTAGCGGGAGAAGAGACCCAGTACTTC. Based on the CDR3 plus reference TRBV9 and TRBJ2-5, the full variable domain is DSGVTQTPKHLITATGQRVTLRCSPRSGDLSVYWYQQSLDQGLQFLIQYYNGEERAKGNILERFSAQQFPDLHSELNLSSLELGDSALYFCASSTFLAGEETQYFGPGTRLLVL.

V gene TRBV19 combines with J gene TRBJ1-6, with unresolved D. The V gene lost 6 bases and the J gene lost 0 bases, with 3 bases spanning the gap. The length of the CDR3 is 13 residues. The germline CDR1 and CDR2 sequences are LNHDA and SQIVND (reference sequence). The CDR3 nucleotides read TGTGCCAGTAGCACCTCCTATAATTCACCCCTCCACTTT. Its translation is CASSTSYNSPLHF.

Written as DNA, the CDR3 is TGTGCCAGCAGTGTGGAGGGGTTGAACACTGAAGCTTTCTTT. Residues: CASSVEGLNTEAFF. The chain is built from TRBV6-1 and TRBJ1-1; maybe TRBD1 (5 bases). The CDR3 runs 14 residues. The germline CDR1 and CDR2 sequences are MNHNS and SASEGT. Trimming took off 4 bases at V and 0 bases at J, with 9 bases between the two ends.

V gene TRBV7-9 combines with J gene TRBJ1-3; D remains unclear. This CDR3 comprises 14 residues. The germline gives CDR1 SEHNR, CDR2 FQNEAQ (reference sequence). Trimming left V 5 bases short and J 4 bases short, with 12 bases between. The CDR3 is CASSTDTAGNTIYF. The CDR3 DNA reads TGTGCCAGCAGCACAGACACGGCAGGAAACACCATATATTTT.

This clone was seen more than once but under ten times. J is TRBJ2-5 and V is TRBV14, with 9 bases identical to TRBD2. Germline CDR1 and CDR2: SGHDN and FVKESK. J lost 6 bases, V lost 1 base, and 3 bases had no gene match. CDR3 length: 14 amino acids. The CDR3 is CASSQASGVQTQYF. The CDR3 nucleotides are TGTGCCAGCAGCCAAGCTAGCGGGGTACAGACCCAGTACTTC.

There are many counts of this clone. The J gene is TRBJ2-7, the V gene TRBV18; D gene ambiguous. Germline CDR1 and CDR2: KGHSH and LQKENI. V dropped 9 bases and J dropped 0 bases, with 9 bases sitting between them. The CDR3 spans 12 residues. The CDR3 bases are TGTGCCAGTAACAGTGACTCCTACGAGCAGTACTTC. Its protein product is CASNSDSYEQYF.

The chain recombines TRBV2 with TRBJ1-3, with a tentative D call TRBD1 (6 bases). Trimming pared 5 bases from V and 0 bases from J, leaving 11 bases between. Looked up from germline, CDR1 is SNHLY and CDR2 is FYNNEI. The CDR3 runs 15 residues. For the CDR3, the DNA is TGTGCCAGCAGTCGACAGGTCCTCTCTGGAAACACCATATATTTT. It translates to CASSRQVLSGNTIYF.

The chain couples TRBV11-2 to TRBJ1-2; possible D gene TRBD1, 5 bases. CDR1 is SGHAT and CDR2 is FQNNGV in the germline V gene. V lost 5 bases and J lost 5, with 21 bases in between. The CDR3 has 16 amino acids. The CDR3 DNA is TGTGCCAGCAGCATACGCAGGGACGGGGAACTGTATGGCTACACCTTC. Amino acids: CASSIRRDGELYGYTF.

This clone has just one count. The chain combines TRBV7-9 with TRBJ1-6, with TRBD1 identical over 9 bases. CDR1 is SEHNR, CDR2 FQNEAQ, per germline (reference sequence). Trimming removed 7 bases from V and 8 bases from J; junction bases left unmatched: 3. The CDR3 loop spans 13 amino acids. CDR3 residues: CASIRTGDSPLHF. The CDR3 DNA reads TGTGCCAGCATCAGGACAGGGGATTCACCCCTCCACTTT.

The rearrangement joins TRBV5-4 to TRBJ2-7; no clear D gene. This CDR3 region has 13 residues. Trimming pared 3 bases from V and 5 bases from J, leaving 12 bases between. Germline CDR1 and CDR2: SGHNT and YYREEE (reference sequence). CDR3 protein: CASSSGQVDEQYF. The CDR3 nucleotides are TGTGCCAGCAGCTCGGGCCAGGTTGACGAGCAGTACTTC. Full variable domain (missing parts from reference TRBV5-4 and TRBJ2-7): ETGVTQSPTHLIKTRGQQVTLRCSSQSGHNTVSWYQQALGQGPQFIFQYYREEENGRGNFPPRFSGLQFPNYSSELNVNALELDDSALYLCASSSGQVDEQYFGPGTRLTVT.

V gene TRBV2 combines with J gene TRBJ2-2, with D maybe TRBD2 (5 bases). Trimming removed 5 bases from V and 6 bases from J, with 10 bases in between. The CDR3 runs to 13 residues. Germline CDR1 and CDR2: SNHLY and FYNNEI. The CDR3 coding sequence is TGTGCCAGCAGTCCCCTAGCTCCCGGGGAGCTGTTTTTT. Its translation is CASSPLAPGELFF.

This clone was seen more than once but under ten times. The V call is TRBV18, the J call TRBJ1-4; no definite D call. This CDR3 has 21 amino acids. Germline CDR1 and CDR2: KGHSH and LQKENI. The germline V and J ends were trimmed by 2 bases and 0 bases, with 25 bases remaining between them. The DNA of the CDR3 is TGTGCCAGCTCACCAATGGTGGTATCACCTTTCGGGGAGGCAACTAATGAAAAACTGTTTTTT. Translation: CASSPMVVSPFGEATNEKLFF. The full variable domain, its missing parts supplied by reference TRBV18 and TRBJ1-4, is NAGVMQNPRHLVRRRGQEARLRCSPMKGHSHVYWYRQLPEEGLKFMVYLQKENIIDESGMPKERFSAEFPKEGPSILRIQQVVRGDSAAYFCASSPMVVSPFGEATNEKLFFGSGTQLSVL.

This clone has more than one count but fewer than ten. The J gene is TRBJ2-1, the V gene TRBV19; TRBD1 aligns across 11 bases. Looked up from germline, CDR1 is LNHDA and CDR2 is SQIVND (reference sequence). The CDR3 has 15 amino acids. V dropped 6 bases and J dropped 7; count of bases not matched to a gene: 8. For the CDR3, the DNA is TGTGCCAGTAGCTCGGGACAGGGGGATTGGAATGAGCAGTTCTTC. Translating it yields CASSSGQGDWNEQFF.

The V gene is TRBV5-1, the J gene TRBJ1-4; D gene uncertain. The CDR3 runs 12 residues. The ends were cut back, 3 bases at V and 7 bases at J, with 7 bases in the middle. Germline V gives CDR1 SGHRS, CDR2 YFSETQ. CDR3 loop: CASSSPGEKLFF. CDR3 bases: TGCGCCAGCAGCTCCCCGGGTGAAAAACTGTTTTTT.

This chain connects TRBV7-3 to TRBJ2-3, with TRBD2 matching 11 bases. The CDR3 extends over 16 amino acids. Germline assignment: CDR1 SGHTA and CDR2 FQGTGA. The V and J ends lost 5 bases and 2 bases, in that order; junction bases with no gene match: 6. CDR3: CASSRGLAANTDTQYF. The CDR3 nucleotides are TGTGCCAGCAGCCGGGGACTAGCGGCCAACACAGATACGCAGTATTTT.

The CDR3 spells CASSIDGTAGGSPLHF. The CDR3, as DNA: TGTGCCAGTAGTATAGATGGGACAGCCGGAGGTTCACCCCTCCACTTT. The V gene is TRBV19, the J gene TRBJ1-6; 7 nucleotides align to TRBD1. There are 16 residues in the CDR3. Germline trimming cut 0 bases from V and 9 bases from J; bases unmatched to any gene: 8. The germline V gene encodes CDR1 LNHDA and CDR2 SQIVND (reference sequence).

This chain uses TRBV27 with TRBJ2-2, with D perhaps matching TRBD1 or TRBD2 (5 bases each). The CDR3 has 17 residues. Germline CDR1 MNHEY, CDR2 SMNVEV (reference sequence). Trimming cost V 0 bases and J 5 bases, with 16 bases left between them. The CDR3 sequence is CASSLSGDRGWTGELFF. The CDR3 DNA reads as TGTGCCAGCAGTTTATCAGGGGACCGAGGGTGGACCGGGGAGCTGTTTTTT.

This chain links TRBV5-1 with TRBJ1-5; D is unclear. V was pared by 0 bases and J by 4 bases, with 11 bases between. Germline assignment: CDR1 SGHRS and CDR2 YFSETQ. The CDR3 loop spans 15 amino acids. The CDR3 sequence: CASSLESFGNQPQHF. CDR3 DNA sequence: TGCGCCAGCAGCTTGGAATCGTTCGGGAATCAGCCCCAGCATTTT.

The chain recombines TRBV6-4 with TRBJ2-2; D tentatively fits TRBD1 or TRBD2 (5 bases each). V lost 3 bases and J 6 bases, leaving 11 bases between the germline ends. The germline V gene encodes CDR1 MRHNA and CDR2 SNTAGT. CDR3 size: 14 residues. CDR3: CASSEDGAAGELFF. CDR3 DNA sequence: TGTGCCAGCAGTGAAGACGGGGCAGCCGGGGAGCTGTTTTTT.